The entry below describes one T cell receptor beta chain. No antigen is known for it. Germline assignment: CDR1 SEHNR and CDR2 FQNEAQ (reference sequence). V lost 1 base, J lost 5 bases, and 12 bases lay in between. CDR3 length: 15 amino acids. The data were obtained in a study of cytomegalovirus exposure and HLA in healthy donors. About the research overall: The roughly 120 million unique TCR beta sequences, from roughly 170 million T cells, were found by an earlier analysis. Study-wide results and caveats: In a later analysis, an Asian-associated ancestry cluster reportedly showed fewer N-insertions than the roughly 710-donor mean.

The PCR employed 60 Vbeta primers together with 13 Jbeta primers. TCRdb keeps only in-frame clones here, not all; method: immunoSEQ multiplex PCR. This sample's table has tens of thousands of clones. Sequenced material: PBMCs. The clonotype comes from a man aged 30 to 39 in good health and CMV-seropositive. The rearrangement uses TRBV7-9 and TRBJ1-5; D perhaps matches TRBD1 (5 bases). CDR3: CASSLDWGGHQPQHF. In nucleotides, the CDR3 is TGTGCCAGCAGCTTAGATTGGGGGGGTCATCAGCCCCAGCATTTT.